This T cell receptor beta chain was documented in a study of control samples from healthy donors and cancer patients. V was shortened by 0 bases and J by 7 bases, with 8 bases between the two germline ends. This CDR3 has 13 amino acids. From germline, CDR1 is SGHRS and CDR2 YFSETQ. Method: immunoSEQ multiplex PCR; TCRdb's copy keeps in-frame clones and lacks some. The table includes 120,000 to 150,000 clones, less than 90% detected once. The sample taken for sequencing was blood. The genes are TRBV5-1 and TRBJ2-1; the D is unclear. The sequence derives from a woman aged 30 to 39 in good health. The CDR3 coding sequence is TGCGCCAGCAGCTTGGATGGGCGTAATGAGCAGTTCTTC. It encodes CASSLDGRNEQFF.